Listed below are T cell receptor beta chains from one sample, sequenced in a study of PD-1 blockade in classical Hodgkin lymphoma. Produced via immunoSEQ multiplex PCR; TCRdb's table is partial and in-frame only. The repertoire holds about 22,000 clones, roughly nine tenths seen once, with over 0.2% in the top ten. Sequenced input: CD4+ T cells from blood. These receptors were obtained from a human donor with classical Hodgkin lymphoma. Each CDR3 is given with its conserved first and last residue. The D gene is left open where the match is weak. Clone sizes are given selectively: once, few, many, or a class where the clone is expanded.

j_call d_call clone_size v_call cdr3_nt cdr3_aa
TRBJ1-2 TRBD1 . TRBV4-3 TGCGCCAGCAGCCAAGACCCCCCAGAGTGGGACAGGGTGTTTCCCTCTTCCTATGGCTACACCTTC CASSQDPPEWDRVFPSSYGYTF
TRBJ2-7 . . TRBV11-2 TGTGCCAGCAGCCAAGCCGGGACACTCTACGAGCAGTACTTC CASSQAGTLYEQYF
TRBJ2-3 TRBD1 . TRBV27 TGTGCCAGCAGTTTAGATAGGACAGGGGGCGCAGATACGCAGTATTTT CASSLDRTGGADTQYF
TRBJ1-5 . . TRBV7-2 TGTGCCAGCAGCCTGGCTGGTGGGGGACAGCCCCAGCATTTT CASSLAGGGQPQHF
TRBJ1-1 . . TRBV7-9 TGTGCCAGCAGCTTACGTTCCGCCTTACAACACACTGAAGCTTTCTTT CASSLRSALQHTEAFF
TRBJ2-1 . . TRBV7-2 TGTGCCAGCAGCCCTGCTTCAGTCGAGCAGTTCTTC CASSPASVEQFF
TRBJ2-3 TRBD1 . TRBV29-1 TGCAGCGTTGCCCTGACAGGGATGACGGCTGTCGATACGCAGTATTTT CSVALTGMTAVDTQYF
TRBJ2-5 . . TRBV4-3 TGCGCCAGCAGCCAAGAACCCTTTACTAGCGAGACCCAGTACTTC CASSQEPFTSETQYF
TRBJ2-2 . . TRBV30 TGTGCCTGGAGTTCCACGGGTGCCGGGGAGCTGTTTTTT CAWSSTGAGELFF
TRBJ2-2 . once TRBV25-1 TGTGCCAGCAGTGGTTTCACCGGGGAGCTGTTTTTT CASSGFTGELFF
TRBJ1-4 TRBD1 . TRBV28 TGTGCCAGCAGCCCACTGGTGGACAGGGGAGCAACTAATGAAAAACTGTTTTTT CASSPLVDRGATNEKLFF
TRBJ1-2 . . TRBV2 TGTGCCCGCGAGGGGCCAAACTATGGCTACACCTTC CAREGPNYGYTF
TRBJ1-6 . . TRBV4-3 TGCGCCAGCAGCCAAAGCCCGGGGGGACGGGATTCACCCCTCCACTTT CASSQSPGGRDSPLHF
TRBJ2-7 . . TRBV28 TGTGCCAGCATTAACGGGGGAAACTCCTACGAGCAGTACTTC CASINGGNSYEQYF
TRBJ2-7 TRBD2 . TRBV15 TGTGCCACCAGCAAGATCGATAGCGGGAGCGAGCAGTACTTC CATSKIDSGSEQYF
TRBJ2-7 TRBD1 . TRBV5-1 TGCGCCAGCAGCTTATTGGGACAGAGCTACGAGCAGTACTTC CASSLLGQSYEQYF
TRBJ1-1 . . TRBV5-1 TGCGCCAGCAGCTTGGCGGCACTGAACACTGAAGCTTTCTTT CASSLAALNTEAFF
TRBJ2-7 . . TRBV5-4 TGTGCCAGCAGCCCCATGAGAGGGTCCTCCTACGAGCAGTACTTC CASSPMRGSSYEQYF
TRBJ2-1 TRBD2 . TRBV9 TGTGCCAGCAGCGCTCACCCGACTAGCCTGGGAATCAATGAGCAGTTCTTC CASSAHPTSLGINEQFF
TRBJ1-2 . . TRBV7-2 TGTGCCAGCAGCTTAGTCCAGGGGATCGGCTACACCTTC CASSLVQGIGYTF
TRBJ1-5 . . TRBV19 TGTGCCAGTAGTTTTCGGACACGGCCCCAGCATTTT CASSFRTRPQHF
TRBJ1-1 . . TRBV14 TGTGCCAGCAGCCAGTACCAGGGGAGCACTGAAGCTTTCTTT CASSQYQGSTEAFF
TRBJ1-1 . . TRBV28 TGTGCCAGCAGTAGTGAGGACACTGAAGCTTTCTTT CASSSEDTEAFF
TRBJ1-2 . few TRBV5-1 TGCGCCAGCAGCTTGGACTTTGCCTATGGCTACACCTTC CASSLDFAYGYTF
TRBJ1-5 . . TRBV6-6 TGTGCCAGCAGTAGTACGGGGATTCAGCCCCAGCATTTT CASSSTGIQPQHF
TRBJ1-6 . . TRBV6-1 TGTGCCAGCAGTTTGATAGATTCACCCCTCCACTTT CASSLIDSPLHF
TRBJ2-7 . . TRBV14 TGTGCCAGCAGCCAAGTCCCCTTTACCTACGAGCAGTACTTC CASSQVPFTYEQYF
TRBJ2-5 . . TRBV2 TGTGCCAGCAGACTACTAGAGATCCAAGAGACCCAGTACTTC CASRLLEIQETQYF
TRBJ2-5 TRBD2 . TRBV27 TGTGCCAGCAGTTTCCTGTCGGGGGGGCTGAAAGAGACCCAGTACTTC CASSFLSGGLKETQYF
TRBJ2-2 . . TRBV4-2 TGTGCCAGCAGCCGGGCCGGGGTATCGCCCGGGGAGCTGTTTTTT CASSRAGVSPGELFF
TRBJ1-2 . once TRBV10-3 TGTGCCATCAACACCCAAGAAGCAGGGGCTCTTAACTATGGCTACACCTTC CAINTQEAGALNYGYTF
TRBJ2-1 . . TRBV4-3 TGCGCCAGCAGCTACCAAGGTGATGAGCAGTTCTTC CASSYQGDEQFF
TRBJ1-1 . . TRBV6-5 TGTGCCAGCAGTTCCCAGGGGCTAGAAGCTTTCTTT CASSSQGLEAFF
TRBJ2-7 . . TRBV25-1 TGTGCCAGCAGTGAATATAACCGAGGACCCCACGAGCAGTACTTC CASSEYNRGPHEQYF
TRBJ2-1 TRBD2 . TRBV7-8 TGTGCCAGCAGCTTAAGCCGTCGGGGGGATGAGCAGTTCTTC CASSLSRRGDEQFF
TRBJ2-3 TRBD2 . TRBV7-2 TGTGCCAGCAGCCCTAGCGGGTATGCTAGCACAGATACGCAGTATTTT CASSPSGYASTDTQYF
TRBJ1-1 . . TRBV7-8 TGTGCCAGCAGCTTAGTTTTCCATCCTAACACTGAAGCTTTCTTT CASSLVFHPNTEAFF
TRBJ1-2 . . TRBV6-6 TGTGCCAGCAGTTACAGGGCAGGAAACTATGGCTACACCTTC CASSYRAGNYGYTF
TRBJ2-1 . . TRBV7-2 TGTGCCAGCAGCTTAGACGGACGGCGAAATGAGCAGTTCTTC CASSLDGRRNEQFF
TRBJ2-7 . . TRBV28 TGTGCCAGCAGTTTAAGGGGCCGACCCCCTTACGAGCAGTACTTC CASSLRGRPPYEQYF
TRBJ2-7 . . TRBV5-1 TGCGCCAGCAGCATCGACAGGAACTACGAGCAGTACTTC CASSIDRNYEQYF
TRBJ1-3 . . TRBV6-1 TGTGCCAGCCAGGGATACCCGGTGAACACCATATATTTT CASQGYPVNTIYF
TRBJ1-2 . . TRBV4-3 TGCGCCAGCAGCCAAGATCACGTAGCTAACTATGGCTACACCTTC CASSQDHVANYGYTF
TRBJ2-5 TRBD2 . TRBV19 TGTGCCAGTAGTATGACTAGCGGGAGGATTCGGGAGACCCAGTACTTC CASSMTSGRIRETQYF
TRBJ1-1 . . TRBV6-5 TGTGCCAGCAGTTTCACCGGGCCGTACACTGAAGCTTTCTTT CASSFTGPYTEAFF
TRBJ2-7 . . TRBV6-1 TGTGCCAGCACCAAGGGAGGAACCTACGAGCAGTACTTC CASTKGGTYEQYF
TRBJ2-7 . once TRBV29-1 TGCAGCGTTGAAGATCGAGGGATGGGCTACTACGAGCAGTACTTC CSVEDRGMGYYEQYF